This entry describes one T cell receptor beta chain. CDR3 length: 11 amino acids. The V end lost 6 bases, the J end lost 10 bases, and 12 bases lay between the germline ends. These data come from a study of control samples from healthy donors and cancer patients. Sequencing was performed with immunoSEQ multiplex PCR; in TCRdb, only in-frame clones are kept and a portion is missing. The sample totals about 190,000 clones; its top ten clones hold roughly 2%. This sequence originates from a woman in her 30s in good health. The sequenced material came from blood. This chain joins TRBV12-3 or TRBV12-4 and TRBJ1-1; D uncertain. The CDR3 DNA reads TGTGCCAGCAGCCACGGACGGGGAGCTTTCTTT. This sequence encodes CASSHGRGAFF.